The rows below give T cell receptor beta chains drawn from one sample of a study of blood T cell repertoires in COVID-19. The repertoire was sequenced with immunoSEQ multiplex PCR; TCRdb's copy has only in-frame clones and lacks some. The table lists 350,000 or so clones, about 87% of them singletons. The source material was peripheral blood. The receptors were sampled from a woman in her 30s with COVID-19, enrolled during active disease. CDR3s include the opening cysteine and the closing phenylalanine or tryptophan. The D gene is left open where the match is weak.

D | length | J | V | CDR3
TRBD1 | 15 | TRBJ1-5 | TRBV6-5 | CASNSRDSLNQPQHF
. | 14 | TRBJ1-1 | TRBV14 | CASSQALRPTEAFF
. | 14 | TRBJ2-2 | TRBV29-1 | CSASDRFNTGELFF
TRBD1 | 15 | TRBJ1-6 | TRBV14 | CASSAWAGGKAPLHF
. | 11 | TRBJ2-1 | TRBV19 | CASSIVSEQFF
. | 13 | TRBJ2-7 | TRBV11-3 | CASSGIQGYEQYF
. | 13 | TRBJ1-1 | TRBV7-6 | CASSSQGYTEAFF
. | 15 | TRBJ1-2 | TRBV15 | CATSRDLQAAGGYTF
TRBD2 | 15 | TRBJ2-2 | TRBV28 | CASSLRVAGAGELFF
TRBD1 | 13 | TRBJ1-4 | TRBV7-2 | CASSSGQGEKLFF
. | 15 | TRBJ2-3 | TRBV11-1 | CASSFSTGITDTQYF
. | 15 | TRBJ2-3 | TRBV4-1 | CASSQVGPSADTQYF
. | 12 | TRBJ2-5 | TRBV28 | CASWRGQETQYF
TRBD1 | 16 | TRBJ2-3 | TRBV2 | CASGFQRQGAGDTQYF
TRBD1 | 17 | TRBJ1-1 | TRBV5-1 | CASSSGTGGIGGTEAFF
. | 14 | TRBJ1-5 | TRBV10-3 | CAISERSPGEPQHF
. | 15 | TRBJ2-5 | TRBV7-2 | CASSLTHSGQETQYF
TRBD1 | 13 | TRBJ1-2 | TRBV27 | CASSPDRGYGYTF
TRBD1 | 16 | TRBJ1-3 | TRBV3-1/TRBV3-2 | CASSQVGQGAGNTIYF
TRBD1 | 15 | TRBJ1-4 | TRBV28 | CASSSHGQGGEKLFF
TRBD1 | 15 | TRBJ2-2 | TRBV3-1/TRBV3-2 | CASSHRGRGPGELFF
. | 15 | TRBJ2-7 | TRBV19 | CASSIGQIPSYEQYF
. | 11 | TRBJ2-2 | TRBV19 | CASSFSGELFF
TRBD1 | 13 | TRBJ2-5 | TRBV19 | CASKRQGAETQYF
. | 14 | TRBJ1-4 | TRBV9 | CASSVGDSLEKLFF
. | 12 | TRBJ2-7 | TRBV12-3/TRBV12-4 | CASRHDRYEQYF
. | 15 | TRBJ2-1 | TRBV12-5 | CASGLGLHSYNEQFF
. | 15 | TRBJ2-1 | TRBV7-9 | CASSSPPASFNEQFF
TRBD2 | 17 | TRBJ2-1 | TRBV7-2 | CASSPQIQGSGGNEQFF
. | 15 | TRBJ1-2 | TRBV19 | CASSIGWRSNYGYTF
TRBD2 | 13 | TRBJ2-1 | TRBV20-1 | CSASRRGGLEQFF
. | 13 | TRBJ1-2 | TRBV2 | CASIPKGWYGYTF
TRBD1 | 16 | TRBJ2-2 | TRBV6-5 | CASSYPGTGTAGELFF
. | 13 | TRBJ1-2 | TRBV9 | CASSETGIYGYTF
. | 14 | TRBJ1-1 | TRBV6-5 | CASSYSMQDTEAFF
TRBD1 | 15 | TRBJ2-5 | TRBV7-2 | CATYPGRTGYETQYF
TRBD2 | 13 | TRBJ2-3 | TRBV24-1 | CATGTGGTDTQYF
TRBD1 | 19 | TRBJ2-5 | TRBV24-1 | CATSQQGRGLRGMEETQYF
TRBD2 | 14 | TRBJ2-2 | TRBV9 | CASSLNSGPGELFF
. | 12 | TRBJ2-3 | TRBV7-2 | CASSQAPDTQYF
TRBD1 | 15 | TRBJ1-2 | TRBV5-1 | CASSLATQGYYGYTF
TRBD1 | 15 | TRBJ1-3 | TRBV9 | CASSFGTGAGNTIYF
TRBD1 | 17 | TRBJ2-2 | TRBV7-2 | CASSFHRDRPNTGELFF
TRBD1 | 15 | TRBJ2-6 | TRBV7-8 | CASSPGQGGANVLTF
TRBD2 | 14 | TRBJ2-7 | TRBV2 | CASRLAGGSYEQYF
TRBD1 | 14 | TRBJ1-1 | TRBV5-1 | CASSRTGARTEAFF
. | 13 | TRBJ1-5 | TRBV6-5 | CASSYGGNQPQHF
. | 14 | TRBJ1-4 | TRBV14 | CASSRGGRLEKLFF
. | 14 | TRBJ1-5 | TRBV2 | CASSENYSNQPQHF
. | 13 | TRBJ1-1 | TRBV14 | CASSQWEYTEAFF
TRBD1 | 19 | TRBJ1-2 | TRBV2 | CARRGVKSARDRAAYGYTF
TRBD1 | 15 | TRBJ1-6 | TRBV11-3 | CASSSTAGGNSPLHF
TRBD2 | 17 | TRBJ2-2 | TRBV5-1 | CASSPHLERGGTGELFF
. | 13 | TRBJ1-1 | TRBV24-1 | CATSDSGRGEAFF
. | 10 | TRBJ2-5 | TRBV27 | CASPEETQYF